Following are 11 T cell receptor beta chains from one sample sequenced in a study of PD-L1 blockade in urothelial cancer. Time point indicated: pretreatment peripheral blood. Profiled with immunoSEQ multiplex PCR; TCRdb holds only in-frame clones, not every one. The table lists over 30,000 clones, 84% of them singletons, with 15% to 19% in the top ten. Sequencing used PBMCs, obtained around atezolizumab (anti-PD-L1) treatment. The receptors originated from a man aged 55 to 70 with urothelial cancer.

J is TRBJ2-1 and V is TRBV29-1, with TRBD1 matching over 10 bases. Germline lookup yields CDR1 SQVTM and CDR2 ANQGSEA. The V and J ends lost 7 bases and 8 bases, in that order; junction bases with no gene match: 8. The length of the CDR3 is 13 residues. Here the CDR3 DNA reads TGCAGCGGCCGGACAGGGGGAGTTGATGAGCAGTTCTTC. Its protein is CSGRTGGVDEQFF.

The chain links TRBV4-3 to TRBJ2-2; 8 positions match TRBD2. The germline CDR1 and CDR2 sequences are LGHNA and YSLEER. The CDR3 extends over 15 amino acids. J gave up 3 bases and V 1 base, and 1 base lay outside the gene matches. CDR3 sequence (DNA): TGCGCCAGCAGCCAAGTGCGGGAGGACACCGGGGAGCTGTTTTTT. It codes for CASSQVREDTGELFF.

The chain carries TRBV19 and TRBJ2-4; possibly TRBD1 for D (5 bases). V dropped 0 bases and J dropped 3 bases, with 12 bases sitting between them. This CDR3 contains 16 residues. Germline lookup yields CDR1 LNHDA and CDR2 SQIVND (reference sequence). As DNA, the CDR3 is TGTGCCAGTAGTATAGATTCCAGGGTAGGCAAAAACATTCAGTACTTC. This gives the protein CASSIDSRVGKNIQYF.

This chain connects TRBV6-1 to TRBJ2-3; 11 bases are shared with TRBD2. J was trimmed by 13 bases and V by 2 bases; bases with no gene match: 11. From germline, CDR1 is MNHNS and CDR2 SASEGT. The CDR3 consists of 15 residues. As DNA, the CDR3 is TGTGCCAGCAGTGAAACGATAGCGGGAGGGCCTCTGAAGTATTTT. As protein: CASSETIAGGPLKYF.

This rearrangement joins TRBV11-2 to TRBJ2-1; TRBD2 aligns across 12 bases. This CDR3 spans 16 amino acids. Germline-derived CDR1 and CDR2 are SGHAT and FQNNGV. With V trimmed by 6 bases and J by 2 bases, 5 bases remained unmatched. CDR3 nucleotide sequence: TGTGCCAGCAGGCCGACTAGCGGGAGTCCCTACAATGAGCAGTTCTTC. Translated, it gives CASRPTSGSPYNEQFF.

V gene TRBV4-3 combines with J gene TRBJ2-1, with D tentatively TRBD2 (5 bases). The CDR3 is made up of 15 amino acids. V was pared by 0 bases and J by 6 bases, with 12 bases between. Germline loops: CDR1 LGHNA, CDR2 YSLEER. The CDR3 DNA reads as TGCGCCAGCAGCCAAGAGGAACTAGTCAGCAATGAGCAGTTCTTC. Translation gives CASSQEELVSNEQFF.

This clone was found a few times. This chain links TRBV27 with TRBJ2-1; 7 nucleotides align to TRBD1. Trimming took 4 bases from V and 8 from J; bases not matched to a gene: 5. This CDR3 spans 13 amino acids. Germline lookup yields CDR1 MNHEY and CDR2 SMNVEV (reference sequence). The CDR3 here is CASSSDRLYEQFF. In DNA, the CDR3 is TGTGCCAGCAGTTCGGACAGGTTGTATGAGCAGTTCTTC.

The CDR3 DNA follows: TGTGCCAGCAGCTTTACCGGGAGATCGCAGTACTTC. Translation gives CASSFTGRSQYF. The chain joins TRBV7-2 to TRBJ2-7; tentative D call: TRBD2 (6 bases). Germline CDR1 is SGHTA and CDR2 is FQGNSA. CDR3 length: 12 amino acids. V gave up 3 bases and J gave up 9 bases, with 12 bases separating them.

The chain joins TRBV5-5 to TRBJ1-4, with TRBD1 as a possible D gene (5 bases). This CDR3 is built from 17 residues. Trimming left V 0 bases short and J 7 bases short, with 19 bases between. Germline V lookup: CDR1 SGHKS, CDR2 YYEKEE (reference sequence). As DNA, the CDR3 is TGTGCCAGCAGCTTGGGGGGCAGGAGTGCATTGGGTGAAAAACTGTTTTTT. It encodes CASSLGGRSALGEKLFF.

This chain uses TRBV5-1 with TRBJ2-7, with 11 bases aligning to TRBD1. Trimming removed 3 bases from V and 4 bases from J; junction bases left unmatched: 6. Germline-derived CDR1 and CDR2 are SGHRS and YFSETQ. The CDR3 has 15 amino acids. For the CDR3, the DNA is TGCGCCAGCAGCTCGGAGGACAGGGGGCTGTACGAGCAGTACTTC. Protein: CASSSEDRGLYEQYF.

J is TRBJ2-1 and V is TRBV5-4, with TRBD2 matching over 8 bases. V was clipped by 1 base and J by 6 bases; unmatched bases: 0. From germline, CDR1 is SGHNT and CDR2 YYREEE (reference sequence). This CDR3 has 13 amino acids. The CDR3 DNA sequence: TGTGCCAGCAGCTTGACTAGCGGCAATGAGCAGTTCTTC. This encodes CASSLTSGNEQFF. Using reference TRBV5-4 and TRBJ2-1 for the parts outside the CDR3, the full variable domain is ETGVTQSPTHLIKTRGQQVTLRCSSQSGHNTVSWYQQALGQGPQFIFQYYREEENGRGNFPPRFSGLQFPNYSSELNVNALELDDSALYLCASSLTSGNEQFFGPGTRLTVL.